This T cell receptor beta chain comes out of a study of blood T cell repertoires in COVID-19. Across the whole study: PBMCs, B-cell-depleted T cells, or T cells provided the cDNA or gDNA that made up the material.

This clone was observed a few times. The germline V gene has CDR1 GTSNPN and CDR2 SVGIG (reference sequence). J gave up 6 bases and V 2 bases, and 0 bases lay outside the gene matches. The CDR3 loop spans 12 amino acids. The repertoire was sequenced with immunoSEQ multiplex PCR; TCRdb's copy has only in-frame clones and lacks some. Among around 92,000 clones listed, more than 70% were seen once. The chain carries TRBV30 and TRBJ2-2; 7 nucleotides agree with TRBD2. The origin of this receptor is a human donor in a cohort sampled during active COVID-19. The sample taken for sequencing was peripheral blood. The CDR3 DNA reads as TGTGCCTGGAGTCGGGGGGCCGGGGAGCTGTTTTTT. Translated, it gives CAWSRGAGELFF.